The entry that follows covers one TCR beta chain sequence. The V end lost 5 bases, the J end lost 4 bases, and 9 bases lay between the germline ends. The germline V gene encodes CDR1 GTSNPN and CDR2 SVGIG (reference sequence). The CDR3 consists of 12 residues. This sample is drawn from a study of blood T cell repertoires in COVID-19. As for the study in general: The origin of the acute and convalescent COVID-19 samples was the United States, Italy and Spain. T cells, B-cell-depleted T cells, or PBMCs provided the cDNA or gDNA that served as material.

In the source study's methods: Reference gene primer amplification in the assay estimated nucleated cell counts. Repertoires were generated with immunoSEQ multiplex PCR, while TCRdb's copy carries only in-frame clones and drops some. V, J and clone size are those of that table, while D and trimming were read from the DNA. Among about 220,000 clones listed, around four fifths were seen once. This clonotype was obtained from a man in his thirties or forties with active or convalescent COVID-19. This chain connects TRBV30 to TRBJ2-1; perhaps TRBD1 as D (5 bases). Sequencing used peripheral blood. The CDR3 DNA reads TGTGCCTGGGCTAGGGGTTACAATGAGCAGTTCTTC. It translates to CAWARGYNEQFF.